Listed here are 9 T cell receptor beta chains from one sample, sequenced in a study of T cell responses to AZD1222 COVID-19 vaccine. TCRdb's table, derived via immunoSEQ multiplex PCR, lists solely in-frame clones and lacks some. The table lists about 50,000 clones, over 65% of them singletons. This sample comprised peripheral blood, obtained on day 0 of AZD1222 vaccination. These TCRs come from an adult in good health.

The rearrangement uses TRBV28 and TRBJ1-1; the D is unclear. The CDR3 is 15 residues long. Germline V gene lookup returns CDR1 MDHEN and CDR2 SYDVKM. The germline V and J ends were trimmed by 5 bases and 6 bases, with 19 bases remaining between them. The CDR3 reads CASSPLPPMVAEAFF. The CDR3, as DNA: TGTGCCAGCAGTCCTCTACCCCCCATGGTCGCTGAAGCTTTCTTT.

This chain connects TRBV5-1 to TRBJ1-1; D gene ambiguous. Trimming took 4 bases from V and 1 from J, leaving 8 bases between them. The CDR3 totals 13 residues. Germline CDR1 SGHRS, CDR2 YFSETQ. The CDR3 protein is CASSASSNTEAFF. CDR3 sequence (DNA): TGCGCCAGCAGCGCGAGTTCGAACACTGAAGCTTTCTTT.

The rearrangement joins TRBV10-1 to TRBJ1-1, with 8 nucleotides matching TRBD1. The CDR3 is 12 residues long. The germline V gene has CDR1 WNHNN and CDR2 SYGVQD (reference sequence). With V trimmed by 6 bases and J by 7 bases, 4 bases remained unmatched. The CDR3: CASSRTGREAFF. CDR3 in DNA: TGCGCCAGCAGCAGGACAGGGCGTGAAGCTTTCTTT.

The CDR3 nucleotides read TGTGCCAGTACTCATCAGGGGCATGGCTACACCTTC. Protein product: CASTHQGHGYTF. This rearrangement joins TRBV19 to TRBJ1-2; a possible D gene is TRBD1 (6 bases). Germline V gene sequence: CDR1 LNHDA, CDR2 SQIVND (reference sequence). CDR3 length equals 12 residues. Trimming pared 7 bases from V and 6 bases from J, leaving 12 bases between.

The J gene is TRBJ2-1, the V gene TRBV30; D gene ambiguous. The CDR3 extends over 14 amino acids. CDR1 GTSNPN and CDR2 SVGIG come from the germline V gene (reference sequence). Trimming took 4 bases from V and 2 from J, leaving 12 bases between them. The CDR3 DNA sequence: TGTGCCTGGAAGATTGCGGACGCCTACAATGAGCAGTTCTTC. Residues: CAWKIADAYNEQFF.

The count of this clone is one. V and J are TRBV19 and TRBJ1-1; TRBD1 might be the D (6 bases). V was cut by 7 bases and J by 4 bases, with 16 bases left in between. The CDR3 runs 14 residues. Germline loops: CDR1 LNHDA, CDR2 SQIVND (reference sequence). The CDR3 here is CASKGVRRGTEAFF. DNA for the CDR3: TGTGCCAGTAAGGGGGTCCGGAGGGGCACTGAAGCTTTCTTT.

The chain carries TRBV6-5 and TRBJ1-5; 7 bases are shared with TRBD1. CDR1 and CDR2 (germline): MNHEY, SVGAGI. The CDR3 is made up of 15 amino acids. J gave up 6 bases and V 5 bases, and 10 bases lay outside the gene matches. The CDR3 region is CASSITGEVTQPQHF. The CDR3 nucleotides are TGTGCCAGCAGTATTACAGGGGAAGTCACTCAGCCCCAGCATTTT.

The chain carries TRBV6-6 and TRBJ1-2; possible D gene TRBD1, 6 bases. Trimming shortened V by 8 bases and J by 3 bases, and 19 bases separated the two germline ends. Germline loops: CDR1 MNHNY, CDR2 SVGAGI (reference sequence). This CDR3 is 15 amino acids long. CDR3 protein: CASSPPVDSDYGYTF. CDR3 DNA sequence: TGTGCCAGCTCACCTCCCGTGGACAGTGACTATGGCTACACCTTC.

The chain joins TRBV6-1 to TRBJ2-1; unclear D gene. V was cut by 2 bases and J by 10 bases, with 6 bases left in between. CDR1 and CDR2 (germline): MNHNS, SASEGT. The CDR3 consists of 11 residues. This CDR3 reads CASSESREQFF. The CDR3 nucleotides read TGTGCCAGCAGTGAATCCCGGGAGCAGTTCTTC.